This TCR beta chain was retrieved from a study of control samples from healthy donors and cancer patients. The V gene's germline CDR1 is SGHRS and CDR2 YFSETQ. Trimming removed 4 bases from V and 5 bases from J; junction bases left unmatched: 6. The length of the CDR3 is 14 residues. The repertoire was sequenced with immunoSEQ multiplex PCR; TCRdb's copy has only in-frame clones and lacks some. The table shows about 78,000 clones, with 85% to 90% occurring only once. The V and J genes are TRBV5-1 and TRBJ2-1, with 7 nucleotides matching TRBD1. The source is a woman aged 55-70 years in good health. Sequencing used blood. The CDR3 reads CASSLGTADNEQFF. CDR3 DNA sequence: TGCGCCAGCAGCCTTGGGACAGCCGACAATGAGCAGTTCTTC.